This T cell receptor beta chain was found in a study of human T cells and chemical hapten exposure. Looking at the study overall: Investigators sensitized 2 cm by 2 cm of upper inner arm skin with 2% DPC. Per-sample TCR yields varied mainly from small pooled library volume differences. Study-wide points: TCRs above 1 in 1000 frequency did not change with DPC sensitization.

Time point: patch test 1, 2 weeks after DPC sensitization. Treatment indicated: therapeutic diphenylcyclopropenone sensitization with weekly scalp DPC. V shed 5 bases and J shed 5 bases, with 16 bases lying between them. The CDR3 runs 15 residues. CDR1 and CDR2 from the germline V gene are SGHVS and FNYEAQ. TCRdb redid the calling of the RACE reads with MiXCR, one entry per CDR3 protein. The table records 80,000 to 100,000 distinct CDR3 sequences, around 7% of them present only once. This clonotype was detected a few times. Its antigen is as yet unknown. The sample in question was whole blood, obtained in connection with sensitization to the hapten diphenylcyclopropenone (DPC). This sequence joins TRBV7-6 and TRBJ2-1; maybe TRBD1 (6 bases). This TCR was recovered from a woman in her 30s with alopecia areata. Some clones in this sample may be carry-over from other donors' samples. CDR3 amino acids: CASSEAVQGNNEQFF. The CDR3 DNA follows: TGTGCCAGCAGCGAAGCGGTTCAGGGGAACAATGAGCAGTTCTTC.